This T cell receptor (beta chain) was captured by sequencing in a study of spatial heterogeneity in lung cancer. CDR3 length equals 15 residues. V lost 6 bases and J lost 8; bases outside the gene matches: 11. CDR1 is MNHEY, CDR2 SMNVEV, per germline (reference sequence). Time point of the sample: sample taken at primary tumor resection. TCRdb reprocessed the 5' RACE reads via MiXCR and lists one record per CDR3 protein. The sample holds more than 4,000 distinct CDR3 sequences, around 3.2% seen once. Many counts were recorded for this clonotype. The chain recombines TRBV27 with TRBJ2-3; TRBD2 matches 10 bases. Sequenced material: normal lung tissue next to the tumor, taken at surgery. This receptor was identified in a male donor with early-stage non-small cell lung cancer. The CDR3, as DNA: TGTGCCAGCAGCCTTATCGGGACTAGCGATCCTACGCAGTATTTT. Its translation: CASSLIGTSDPTQYF.